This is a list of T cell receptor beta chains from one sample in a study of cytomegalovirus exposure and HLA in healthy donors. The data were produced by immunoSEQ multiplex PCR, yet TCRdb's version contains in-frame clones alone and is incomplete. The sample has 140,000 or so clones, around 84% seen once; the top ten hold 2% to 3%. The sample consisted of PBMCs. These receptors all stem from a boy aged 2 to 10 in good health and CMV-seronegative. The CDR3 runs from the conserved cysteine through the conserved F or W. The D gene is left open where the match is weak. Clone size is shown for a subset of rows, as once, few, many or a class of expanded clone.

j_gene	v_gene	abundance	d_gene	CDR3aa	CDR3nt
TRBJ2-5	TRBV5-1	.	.	CASSLETGLQETQYF	TGCGCCAGCAGCTTGGAAACTGGGCTGCAAGAGACCCAGTACTTC
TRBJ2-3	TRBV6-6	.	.	CASSYSYRGGKDTQYF	TGTGCCAGCAGTTACTCGTACAGGGGGGGAAAAGATACGCAGTATTTT
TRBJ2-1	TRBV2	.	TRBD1	CASIGQGNEQFF	TGTGCCAGCATTGGACAGGGGAATGAGCAGTTCTTC
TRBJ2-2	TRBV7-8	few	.	CASSFGQLITGELFF	TGTGCCAGCAGCTTTGGACAGCTAATTACCGGGGAGCTGTTTTTT
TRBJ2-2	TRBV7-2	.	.	CASSLERQTGELFF	TGTGCCAGCAGCTTAGAGCGGCAAACCGGGGAGCTGTTTTTT
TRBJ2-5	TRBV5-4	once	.	CASTPGGPNQETQYF	TGTGCCAGCACCCCCGGGGGGCCCAACCAAGAGACCCAGTACTTC
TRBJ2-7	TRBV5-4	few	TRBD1	CASSLRLKQGSRGFSYEQYF	TGTGCCAGCAGCTTGAGACTTAAACAGGGGTCCCGTGGGTTTTCCTACGAGCAGTACTTC
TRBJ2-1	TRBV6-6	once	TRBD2	CASGSSGVNEQFF	TGTGCCAGTGGGTCTAGCGGGGTCAATGAGCAGTTCTTC
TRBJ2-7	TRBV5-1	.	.	CASRVSQGNVYSYEQYF	TGCGCCAGCCGGGTCTCCCAGGGCAACGTTTACTCCTACGAGCAGTACTTC
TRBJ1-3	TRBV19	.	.	CASSKTEIGNTIYF	TGCGCCAGTAGTAAAACCGAGATCGGAAACACCATATATTTT
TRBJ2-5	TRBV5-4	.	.	CASSPSILETQYF	TGTGCCAGCAGCCCCTCTATTTTGGAGACCCAGTACTTC
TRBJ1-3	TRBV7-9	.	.	CASSLMTGHSGNTIYF	TGTGCCAGCAGCTTAATGACAGGACACTCTGGAAACACCATATATTTT
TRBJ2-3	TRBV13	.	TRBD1	CASSYQSDRGTDTQYF	TGTGCCAGCAGCTACCAATCCGACAGGGGCACAGATACGCAGTATTTT
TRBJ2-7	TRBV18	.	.	CASSPRSVHEQYF	TGTGCCAGCTCACCCAGGTCAGTTCACGAGCAGTACTTC
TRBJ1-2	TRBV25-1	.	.	CASRDSTNYGYTF	TGTGCCAGCAGAGATAGTACTAACTATGGCTACACCTTC